The rows below give T cell receptor beta chains drawn from one sample of a study of T cells in Graves' hyperthyroidism and ophthalmopathy. TCRdb independently ran MiXCR on the multiplex PCR reads; one entry per CDR3 protein. The sample has about half a million distinct CDR3 sequences, around 21% seen once. Source material: blood. The source of these receptors is a man aged 18 to 30 with Graves' hyperthyroidism. Both conserved end residues are part of each CDR3. The D gene is left open where the match is weak. Rows give clone size only sometimes, using once, few, many, or a class for an expanded clone.

J	size	V	D	CDR3	DNA
TRBJ2-7	many	TRBV25-1	NA	CASSSLGVYEQYF	TGTGCCAGCAGTTCTCTTGGGGTCTACGAGCAGTACTTC
TRBJ2-7	many	TRBV10-3	TRBD1	CATTIPRDRTYEQYF	TGTGCCACCACTATCCCCCGGGACAGAACCTACGAGCAGTACTTC
TRBJ2-7	few	TRBV6-1	NA	CASRRGKTYEQYF	TGTGCCAGCAGAAGGGGGAAGACCTACGAGCAGTACTTC
TRBJ1-1	NA	TRBV7-8	NA	CASRRGQNGEAFF	TGTGCCAGCAGACGCGGACAGAACGGTGAAGCTTTCTTT
TRBJ2-2	NA	TRBV19	NA	CASSYTGDGELFF	TGTGCCAGTAGTTACACAGGCGACGGGGAGCTGTTTTTT
TRBJ2-7	many	TRBV20-1	NA	CSAPLGVYEQYF	TGCAGTGCCCCCCTCGGGGTCTACGAGCAGTACTTC
TRBJ1-1	many	TRBV6-5	NA	CASSYEGVMNTEAFF	TGTGCCAGCAGTTACGAAGGAGTCATGAACACTGAAGCTTTCTTT
TRBJ2-2	many	TRBV9	NA	CASSPHGDELTGELFF	TGTGCCAGCAGCCCCCACGGGGATGAACTCACCGGGGAGCTGTTTTTT
TRBJ2-2	many	TRBV2	TRBD2	CASRPLAATGELFF	TGTGCCAGCAGACCCCTAGCGGCCACCGGGGAGCTGTTTTTT
TRBJ1-2	many	TRBV7-2	NA	CASRLAGTNYGYTF	TGTGCCAGCAGGCTGGCCGGGACAAACTATGGCTACACCTTC
TRBJ1-5	many	TRBV2	NA	CASRDGLGPQHF	TGTGCCAGCAGGGACGGGTTAGGGCCCCAGCATTTT
TRBJ1-2	many	TRBV12-3/TRBV12-4	NA	CASSSRPEGYTF	TGTGCCAGCAGTTCTCGTCCTGAGGGCTACACCTTC
TRBJ1-3	NA	TRBV20-1	NA	CSASSPSRIGNTIYF	TGCAGTGCTAGTTCGCCCTCCCGAATTGGAAACACCATATATTTT
TRBJ2-5	once	TRBV27	NA	CASRDGWETQYF	TGTGCCAGCAGGGACGGTTGGGAGACCCAGTACTTC
TRBJ2-7	NA	TRBV19	NA	CASSPTDGSEQYF	TGTGCCAGTAGTCCGACAGACGGCTCCGAGCAGTACTTC
TRBJ2-5	many	TRBV28	NA	CASSRLTSRTGETQYF	TGTGCCAGCAGCCGTCTAACTAGCCGCACTGGGGAGACCCAGTACTTC
TRBJ1-2	many	TRBV6-5	TRBD1	CASSYFGQGAYGYTF	TGTGCCAGCAGTTACTTTGGACAGGGGGCCTATGGCTACACCTTC
TRBJ2-7	NA	TRBV30	NA	CAWNSGLSYEQYF	TGTGCCTGGAACTCCGGACTTTCCTACGAGCAGTACTTC
TRBJ1-1	once	TRBV15	NA	CATSTTYWGGSTEAFF	TGTGCCACCAGCACTACCTACTGGGGAGGAAGCACTGAAGCTTTCTTT
TRBJ1-2	many	TRBV7-8	NA	CASSSDSPYSNYGYTF	TGTGCCAGCAGCTCGGACAGCCCATATAGCAACTATGGCTACACCTTC
TRBJ1-1	NA	TRBV12-3/TRBV12-4	TRBD1	CASSWVGGTGSTEAFF	TGTGCCAGCAGTTGGGTAGGGGGGACAGGGTCCACTGAAGCTTTCTTT
TRBJ1-5	many	TRBV6-1	NA	CASSEAVMVSNQPQHF	TGTGCCAGCAGTGAAGCGGTTATGGTAAGCAATCAGCCCCAGCATTTT
TRBJ2-3	few	TRBV6-5	TRBD2	CASSYARGGTDTQYF	TGTGCCAGCAGTTACGCGCGGGGGGGCACAGATACGCAGTATTTT
TRBJ2-2	few	TRBV28	TRBD2	CASSQHTSGGLGELFF	TGTGCCAGCAGCCAGCACACTAGCGGGGGGCTGGGGGAGCTGTTTTTT